This entry features one TCR beta chain sequence. The antigen is not known. The data are from a study of read filtering for tumor transcriptome and immune sequencing. Across the study: Among patients, some 17 were male and 14 female, aged roughly 45 to 80 (mean approximately 64). TCR-mapped reads were about 3.5 to 10.27 million with IR-seq versus 85 to 1273 with RNA-seq.

General observations from the study: About four fifths of IR-seq clonotypes had a single read, yet these held roughly 3.8% of reads.

Molecular barcoded adaptors covering alpha/delta and beta/gamma chains were used on about 390 ng RNA. TCRdb reanalysed the reads using MiXCR and keeps one entry per CDR3 protein. This table holds 90,000 or so distinct CDR3 sequences, 20% to 25% found once. Germline CDR1 reads LNHDA; CDR2 reads SQIVND (reference sequence). Trimming took 2 bases from V and 6 from J, leaving 7 bases between them. The CDR3 runs 13 residues. Bone marrow was sampled from every patient at the time of active disease. The chain is built from TRBV19 and TRBJ2-2, with D tentatively TRBD1 (5 bases). This TCR was sampled from a donor aged 40 or older with multiple myeloma. Sequenced input: a population of CD138-negative cells sorted from bone marrow. The CDR3 DNA reads as TGTGCCAGTAGTATACAGGGTCCCGGGGAGCTGTTTTTT. Residues: CASSIQGPGELFF.